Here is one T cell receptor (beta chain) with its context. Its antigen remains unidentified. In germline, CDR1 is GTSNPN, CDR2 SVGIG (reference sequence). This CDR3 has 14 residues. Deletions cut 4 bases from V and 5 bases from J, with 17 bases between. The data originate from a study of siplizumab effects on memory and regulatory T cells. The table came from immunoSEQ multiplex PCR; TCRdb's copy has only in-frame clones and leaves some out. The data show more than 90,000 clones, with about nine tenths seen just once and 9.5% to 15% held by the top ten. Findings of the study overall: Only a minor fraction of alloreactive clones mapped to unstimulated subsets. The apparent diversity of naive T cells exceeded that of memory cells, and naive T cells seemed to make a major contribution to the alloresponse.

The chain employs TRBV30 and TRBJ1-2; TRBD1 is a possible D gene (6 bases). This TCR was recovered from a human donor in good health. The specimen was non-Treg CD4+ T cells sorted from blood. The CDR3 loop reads CAWNRLDRTYGYTF. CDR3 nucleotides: TGTGCCTGGAACCGACTGGACAGAACTTATGGCTACACCTTC.